Each of the 7 T cell receptor beta chains below was sequenced from the same sample in a study of T cell repertoires in cytomegalovirus infection. TCRdb passed the reads through MiXCR, listing each CDR3 protein once. Here the sample spans approximately 400,000 distinct CDR3 sequences, approximately 31% being singletons. Sequenced input: PBMCs. These receptors were taken from a human donor in good health (CMV status not recorded). Some clones in this sample may be carry-over from other donors' samples.

Here the CDR3 reads CSVAGQYNYGYTF. CDR3 nucleotide sequence: TGCAGCGTCGCGGGACAGTACAACTATGGCTACACCTTC. The V call is TRBV29-1, the J call TRBJ1-2; 7 positions agree with TRBD1. CDR3 length: 13 amino acids. Germline values: CDR1 SQVTM, CDR2 ANQGSEA. J gave up 2 bases and V 6 bases, and 6 bases lay outside the gene matches.

The rearrangement uses TRBV7-8 and TRBJ1-6; 8 bases fit TRBD1. J was trimmed by 7 bases and V by 5 bases; bases with no gene match: 10. CDR1 and CDR2 from the germline V gene are SGHVS and FQNEAQ. The CDR3 is 16 amino acids. CDR3 loop: CASSMRQGKGNSPLHF. The CDR3 DNA reads as TGTGCCAGCAGCATGAGACAGGGGAAGGGGAATTCACCCCTCCACTTT.

This clonotype was counted between two and nine times. The J gene is TRBJ2-3, the V gene TRBV5-5, with TRBD2 matching 12 bases. This CDR3 is 18 amino acids long. Germline values: CDR1 SGHKS, CDR2 YYEKEE (reference sequence). The V gene end was trimmed by 2 bases and the J gene end by 0 bases; junction bases not matched to a gene: 7. CDR3 bases: TGTGCCAGCAGCTTCCCTACTAGCGGGGGGCCTAGCACAGATACGCAGTATTTT. Its protein is CASSFPTSGGPSTDTQYF.

This clonotype came up a few times. The CDR3 DNA reads as TGTGCCAGCAGCCCTACCCTGGTGGGCCAGGTAGACGGCGAGCAGTACTTC. Translated, it gives CASSPTLVGQVDGEQYF. The chain links TRBV11-2 to TRBJ2-7; D gene ambiguous. Per germline, CDR1 SGHAT and CDR2 FQNNGV. Trimming pared 5 bases from V and 6 bases from J, leaving 26 bases between. CDR3 size: 17 residues.

This clonotype was seen at least ten times. The genes are TRBV7-8 and TRBJ2-7, with D tentatively TRBD1 (5 bases). Germline V gene lookup returns CDR1 SGHVS and CDR2 FQNEAQ. Between the trimmed V and J ends, which lost 3 bases and 2 bases, there was a span of 20 bases. This CDR3 is 17 amino acids long. CDR3 nucleotide sequence: TGTGCCAGCAGCTTGGGGCGGTGGCAGGGCGTACCCTACGAGCAGTACTTC. Its translation is CASSLGRWQGVPYEQYF.

Worth noting for this clonotype: With a much larger clone just one base away, this may be a read error. This sequence joins TRBV6-1 and TRBJ2-3, with TRBD2 matching 9 bases. Looked up from germline, CDR1 is MNHNS and CDR2 is SASEGT. CDR3 length equals 14 residues. CDR3 DNA sequence: TGTGCCAGCAGTGCGGGACTAGCTTCAGATACGAAGTATTTT. Amino acid sequence: CASSAGLASDTKYF.

V gene TRBV4-1 combines with J gene TRBJ2-3, with 12 bases matching TRBD2. The CDR3 is made up of 20 amino acids. CDR1 is MGHRA, CDR2 YSYEKL, per germline. The V gene end was trimmed by 4 bases and the J gene end by 2 bases; junction bases not matched to a gene: 16. The CDR3 loop is CASSPPSPLTSGGHTDTQYF. Written as DNA, the CDR3 is TGCGCCAGCAGCCCCCCCAGTCCCCTGACTAGCGGGGGTCACACAGATACGCAGTATTTT.